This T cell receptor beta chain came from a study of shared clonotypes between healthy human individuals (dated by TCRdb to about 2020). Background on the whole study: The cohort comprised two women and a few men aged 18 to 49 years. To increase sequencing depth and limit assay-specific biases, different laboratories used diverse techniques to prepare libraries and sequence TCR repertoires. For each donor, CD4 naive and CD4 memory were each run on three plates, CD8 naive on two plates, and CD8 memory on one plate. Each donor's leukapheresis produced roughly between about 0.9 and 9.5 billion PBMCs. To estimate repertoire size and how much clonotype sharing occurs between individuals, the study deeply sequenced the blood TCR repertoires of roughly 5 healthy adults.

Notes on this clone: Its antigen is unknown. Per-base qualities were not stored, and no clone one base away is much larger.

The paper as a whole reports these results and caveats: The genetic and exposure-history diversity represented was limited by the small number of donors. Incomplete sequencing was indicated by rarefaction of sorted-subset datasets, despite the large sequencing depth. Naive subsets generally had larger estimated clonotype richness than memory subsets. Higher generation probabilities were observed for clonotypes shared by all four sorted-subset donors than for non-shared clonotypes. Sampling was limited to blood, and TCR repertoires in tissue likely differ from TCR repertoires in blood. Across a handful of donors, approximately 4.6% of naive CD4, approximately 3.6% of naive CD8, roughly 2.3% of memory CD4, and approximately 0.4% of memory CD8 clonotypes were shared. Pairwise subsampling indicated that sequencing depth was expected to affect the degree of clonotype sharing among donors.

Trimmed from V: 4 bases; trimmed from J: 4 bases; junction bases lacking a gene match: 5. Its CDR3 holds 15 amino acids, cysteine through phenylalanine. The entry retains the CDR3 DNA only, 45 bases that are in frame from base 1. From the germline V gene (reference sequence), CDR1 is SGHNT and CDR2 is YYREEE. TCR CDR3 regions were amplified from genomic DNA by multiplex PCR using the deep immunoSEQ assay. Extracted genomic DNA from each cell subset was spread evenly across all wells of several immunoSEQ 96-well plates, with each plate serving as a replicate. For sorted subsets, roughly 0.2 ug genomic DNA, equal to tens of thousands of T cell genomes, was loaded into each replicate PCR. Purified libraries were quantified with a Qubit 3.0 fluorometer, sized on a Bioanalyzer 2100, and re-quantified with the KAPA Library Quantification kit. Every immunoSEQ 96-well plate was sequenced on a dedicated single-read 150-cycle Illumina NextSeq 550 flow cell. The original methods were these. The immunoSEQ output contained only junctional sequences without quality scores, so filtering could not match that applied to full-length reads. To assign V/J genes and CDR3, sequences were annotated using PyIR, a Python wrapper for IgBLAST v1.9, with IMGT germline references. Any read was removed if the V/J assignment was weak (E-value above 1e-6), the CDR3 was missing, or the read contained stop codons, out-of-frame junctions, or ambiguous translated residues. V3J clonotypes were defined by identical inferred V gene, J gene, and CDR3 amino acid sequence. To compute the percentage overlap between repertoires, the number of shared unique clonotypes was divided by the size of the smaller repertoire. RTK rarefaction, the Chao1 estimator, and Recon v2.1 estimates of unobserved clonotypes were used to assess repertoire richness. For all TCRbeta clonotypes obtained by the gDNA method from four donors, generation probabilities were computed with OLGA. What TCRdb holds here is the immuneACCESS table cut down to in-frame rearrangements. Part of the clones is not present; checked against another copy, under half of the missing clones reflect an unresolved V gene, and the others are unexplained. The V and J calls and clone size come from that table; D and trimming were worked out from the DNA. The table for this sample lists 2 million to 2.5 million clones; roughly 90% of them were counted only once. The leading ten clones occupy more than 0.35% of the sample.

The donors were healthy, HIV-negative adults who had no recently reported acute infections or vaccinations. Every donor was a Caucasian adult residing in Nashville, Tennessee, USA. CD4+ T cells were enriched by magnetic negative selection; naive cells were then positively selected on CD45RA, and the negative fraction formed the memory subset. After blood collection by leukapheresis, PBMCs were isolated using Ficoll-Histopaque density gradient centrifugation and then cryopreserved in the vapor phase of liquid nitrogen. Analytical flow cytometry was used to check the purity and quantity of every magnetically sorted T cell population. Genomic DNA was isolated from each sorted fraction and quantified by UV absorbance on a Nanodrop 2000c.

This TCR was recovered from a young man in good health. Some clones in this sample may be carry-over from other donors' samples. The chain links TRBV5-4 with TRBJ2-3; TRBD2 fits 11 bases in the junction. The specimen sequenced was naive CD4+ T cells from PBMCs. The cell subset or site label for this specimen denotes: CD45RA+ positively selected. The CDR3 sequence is CASSPTSGSADTQYF. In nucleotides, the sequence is TGTGCCAGCAGCCCAACTAGCGGGAGTGCAGATACGCAGTATTTT.